The 5 T cell receptor beta chains below come from one sample, sequenced in a study of post-analysis software for immune sequencing data. General study points: With TRBV5-6, TRBV5-1 and TRBV20-1 included, about five TRBV segments were more frequent in patients than in controls.

These receptors have no known antigen. Unique molecular identifiers were present in the TCR beta cDNA libraries. TCRdb recomputed calls from the PCR reads with MiXCR, one row per CDR3 protein. The table has a few hundred thousand distinct CDR3 sequences, around a third seen once; the top ten hold 10% to 15%. Sequenced material: blood. Receptors originate from a girl between 10 and 17 years old with multiple sclerosis.

In the case of this clonotype: Compared with germline, one end of the junction differs, possibly owing to a read error. J is TRBJ1-2 and V is TRBV5-1, with 7 bases identical to TRBD1. The V gene's germline CDR1 is SGHRS and CDR2 YFSETQ. The CDR3 runs 13 residues. DNA of the CDR3: TGCGTCAGCCGGGACAGCCTTGACAGTGGCTACACCTTC. This gives the protein CVSRDSLDSGYTF.

The chain employs TRBV6-2 or TRBV6-3 and TRBJ2-1, with TRBD1 matching 9 bases. J was trimmed by 1 base and V by 6 bases; bases with no gene match: 7. The length of the CDR3 is 16 residues. In germline, CDR1 is MNHEY, CDR2 SVGEGT. The CDR3 reads CASRIQGAGSYNEQFF. The DNA of the CDR3 is TGTGCCAGCAGGATACAGGGGGCAGGGTCCTACAATGAGCAGTTCTTC.

The sample holds a few counts of this clonotype. V and J are TRBV9 and TRBJ2-1; D is perhaps TRBD1 (5 bases). Trimming shortened V by 5 bases and J by 9 bases, and 15 bases separated the two germline ends. The CDR3 loop spans 13 amino acids. Germline assignment: CDR1 SGDLS and CDR2 YYNGEE. The CDR3 coding sequence is TGTGCCAGCAGGACAGCCCAGGACGGTGAGCAGTTCTTC. Amino acids: CASRTAQDGEQFF.

The V and J genes are TRBV7-2 and TRBJ2-3; 8 bases match TRBD1. V shed 5 bases and J 4 bases; nucleotides not matched to a gene: 5. Germline V gene sequence: CDR1 SGHTA, CDR2 FQGNSA. This CDR3 comprises 14 residues. CDR3 in DNA: TGTGCCAGCAGCCCGGACAGGGTTGCAGATACGCAGTATTTT. Encoded protein: CASSPDRVADTQYF. Looking up the rest from reference TRBV7-2 and TRBJ2-3 gives the full variable domain: GAGVSQSPSNKVTEKGKDVELRCDPISGHTALYWYRQSLGQGLEFLIYFQGNSAPDKSGLPSDRFSAERTGGSVSTLTIQRTQQEDSAVYLCASSPDRVADTQYFGPGTRLTVL.

This clonotype was observed many times. The junction and the germline gene differ at one end; a read error may be behind it. The chain has TRBV3-1 and TRBJ1-2; 8 nucleotides line up with TRBD1. Germline CDR1 and CDR2: LGHDT and YNNKEL (reference sequence). This CDR3 contains 15 residues. As DNA, the CDR3 is TGCGCCAGCAGCCACCGGGACAGGACTAACTATGGCTACACCTTC. Encoded protein: CASSHRDRTNYGYTF.